The 18 T cell receptor beta chains given below trace back to one sample, sequenced in a study of blood T cell repertoires in COVID-19. Data came from immunoSEQ multiplex PCR; TCRdb stores just in-frame clones and leaves some out. The sample holds approximately 530,000 clones, 85% to 90% seen once. The sequenced sample was peripheral blood. Receptors originate from a woman in her forties or fifties with COVID-19, enrolled during active disease.

In DNA form, the CDR3 reads TGTGCCAGCAGCCCCCCCCGACAGGGGGCAAGGATAGGCTTTCAGCCCCAGCATTTT. It yields the protein CASSPPRQGARIGFQPQHF. The J gene is TRBJ1-5, the V gene TRBV6-2 or TRBV6-3; 10 bases fit TRBD1. CDR1 is MNHEY, CDR2 SVGEGT, per germline. V lost 6 bases to trimming and J lost 6 bases; unmatched junction nucleotides: 20. The CDR3 covers 19 residues.

The gene calls are TRBV6-5 and TRBJ2-7; 7 positions match TRBD1. The CDR3 loop spans 13 amino acids. The V gene end was trimmed by 8 bases and the J gene end by 5 bases; junction bases not matched to a gene: 9. CDR1 and CDR2 from the germline V gene are MNHEY and SVGAGI. DNA for the CDR3: TGTGCCAGCGGGGGACAGTGGGACGACGAGCAGTACTTC. It encodes CASGGQWDDEQYF.

This chain connects TRBV5-1 to TRBJ1-1; 7 bases align to TRBD1. V was clipped by 0 bases and J by 7 bases; unmatched bases: 3. The CDR3 has 13 residues. Germline V gene lookup returns CDR1 SGHRS and CDR2 YFSETQ. CDR3 in amino acids: CASSLGGGDEAFF. Here the CDR3 DNA reads TGCGCCAGCAGCTTGGGAGGGGGCGATGAAGCTTTCTTT.

The chain carries TRBV3-1 (or the pseudogene TRBV3-2) and TRBJ1-5; unclear D gene. Trimming stripped 0 bases from V and 3 bases from J, with 6 bases between. This CDR3 is 14 amino acids long. CDR1 LGHDT and CDR2 YNNKEL come from the germline V gene (reference sequence). The CDR3 DNA reads as TGTGCCAGCAGCCAAGACCCAGTCAATCAGCCCCAGCATTTT. It translates to CASSQDPVNQPQHF.

The V and J genes are TRBV30 and TRBJ1-1; D possibly corresponds to TRBD1 (5 bases). V was shortened by 0 bases and J by 2 bases, with 19 bases between the two germline ends. The CDR3 is 17 amino acids. Germline V lookup: CDR1 GTSNPN, CDR2 SVGIG (reference sequence). CDR3 amino acids: CAWSVLRRGPLNTEAFF. DNA for the CDR3: TGTGCCTGGAGTGTACTGAGGAGGGGCCCCCTTAACACTGAAGCTTTCTTT. Drawing the rest from reference TRBV30 and TRBJ1-1, the complete variable domain is SQTIHQWPATLVQPVGSPLSLECTVEGTSNPNLYWYRQAAGRGLQLLFYSVGIGQISSEVPQNLSASRPQDRQFILSSKKLLLSDSGFYLCAWSVLRRGPLNTEAFFGQGTRLTVV.

The chain recombines TRBV19 with TRBJ2-2; 14 bases agree with TRBD2. Germline CDR1 reads LNHDA; CDR2 reads SQIVND (reference sequence). With V trimmed by 6 bases and J by 3 bases, 6 bases remained unmatched. This CDR3 is built from 17 residues. This CDR3 is CASRWTSGGPDTGELFF. The DNA of the CDR3 is TGTGCCAGTAGGTGGACTAGCGGGGGGCCCGACACCGGGGAGCTGTTTTTT.

The chain carries TRBV29-1 and TRBJ1-4; D gene uncertain. V lost 4 bases and J lost 7, with 13 bases in between. Germline assignment: CDR1 SQVTM and CDR2 ANQGSEA. The length of the CDR3 is 13 residues. The DNA for the CDR3 is TGCAGCGTTGTTCGAGGCGTAGGTGAAAAACTGTTTTTT. It yields the protein CSVVRGVGEKLFF.

This clone was seen just once. The chain couples TRBV9 to TRBJ1-3, with D possibly matching TRBD1 (5 bases). CDR3 length: 15 amino acids. CDR1 and CDR2 from the germline V gene are SGDLS and YYNGEE. V shed 3 bases and J shed 0 bases, with 10 bases lying between them. CDR3 nucleotide sequence: TGTGCCAGCAGCGCCCGGGGGGACTCTGGAAACACCATATATTTT. Its protein is CASSARGDSGNTIYF.

The V and J genes are TRBV19 and TRBJ2-7; D is unclear. Germline CDR1 LNHDA, CDR2 SQIVND (reference sequence). The CDR3 has 14 amino acids. V gave up 1 base and J gave up 4 bases, with 11 bases separating them. CDR3 sequence: CASSIGPQPYEQYF. CDR3 coding DNA: TGTGCCAGTAGTATAGGGCCACAGCCTTACGAGCAGTACTTC.

V is TRBV4-1 and J is TRBJ2-1; 8 nucleotides agree with TRBD2. The CDR3 is 19 residues long. CDR1 MGHRA and CDR2 YSYEKL come from the germline V gene. The junction had 14 bases not matched to a gene; V was cut back by 4 bases and J by 0 bases. The CDR3 is CASSLKGAGALSSYNEQFF. The DNA for the CDR3 is TGCGCCAGCAGCCTAAAGGGAGCGGGGGCCCTGAGCTCCTACAATGAGCAGTTCTTC.

This clone was counted between two and nine times. The chain has TRBV6-4 and TRBJ1-6; no definite D call. V lost 3 bases, J lost 13 bases, and 10 bases lay in between. This CDR3 spans 12 amino acids. Germline values: CDR1 MRHNA, CDR2 SNTAGT. The CDR3 loop is CASSDTRGPLHF. As DNA, the CDR3 is TGTGCCAGCAGTGATACGCGGGGTCCCCTCCACTTT.

This rearrangement joins TRBV6-1 to TRBJ1-4; TRBD1 might be the D (5 bases). Trimming took 9 bases from V and 4 from J, leaving 9 bases between them. The CDR3 loop spans 12 amino acids. Per the germline V gene, CDR1 is MNHNS and CDR2 is SASEGT. The DNA for the CDR3 is TGTGCCAGTGGGGGGGGTAATGAAAAACTGTTTTTT. Its translation: CASGGGNEKLFF.

The chain has TRBV30 and TRBJ2-1, with TRBD1 identical over 9 bases. V lost 5 bases and J lost 5; bases outside the gene matches: 13. The CDR3 is made up of 16 amino acids. Germline V gene sequence: CDR1 GTSNPN, CDR2 SVGIG (reference sequence). The CDR3 DNA reads as TGTGCCTGGGGTTATAACAGGGGGCGTCTCGACAATGAGCAGTTCTTC. It is translated as CAWGYNRGRLDNEQFF.

This clone was seen a single time. J is TRBJ2-7 and V is TRBV7-8; 9 positions agree with TRBD1. This CDR3 spans 15 amino acids. Germline trimming cut 0 bases from V and 6 bases from J; bases unmatched to any gene: 6. CDR1 and CDR2 from the germline V gene are SGHVS and FQNEAQ. The CDR3 reads CASSLAQGASFEQYF. The DNA for the CDR3 is TGTGCCAGCAGCTTAGCACAGGGGGCGTCGTTCGAGCAGTACTTC.

The J gene is TRBJ1-6, the V gene TRBV20-1, with 9 bases identical to TRBD1. V was clipped by 3 bases and J by 9 bases; unmatched bases: 9. Germline V gene data show CDR1 as DFQATT and CDR2 as SNEGSKA (reference sequence). The CDR3 runs 15 residues. The CDR3 reads CSASGTGWDGSPLHF. The DNA of the CDR3 is TGCAGTGCTAGTGGGACAGGGTGGGATGGTTCACCCCTCCACTTT.

The chain employs TRBV30 and TRBJ1-1, with 7 bases lining up with TRBD1. CDR1 GTSNPN and CDR2 SVGIG come from the germline V gene (reference sequence). This CDR3 contains 14 residues. Unmatched junction bases numbered 9, after V lost 4 bases and J lost 4 bases. CDR3 region: CAWNLGQIITEAFF. In nucleotides, the CDR3 is TGTGCCTGGAATTTGGGACAGATAATCACTGAAGCTTTCTTT.

This sequence joins TRBV9 and TRBJ2-7; TRBD2 might be the D (6 bases). Germline values: CDR1 SGDLS, CDR2 YYNGEE. The CDR3 covers 15 residues. Deletions cut 4 bases from V and 2 bases from J, with 16 bases between. The CDR3 coding sequence is TGTGCCAGCAGCCCTTTCTCGCGGGGAACCTACGAGCAGTACTTC. Encoded protein: CASSPFSRGTYEQYF.

V is TRBV24-1 and J is TRBJ2-1, with 7 bases matching TRBD2. The CDR3 sequence is 16 residues long. Losses at the gene ends were 9 bases for V and 10 bases for J; bases not matched to a gene: 20. From germline, CDR1 is KGHDR and CDR2 SFDVKD. In DNA, the CDR3 is TGTGCCACCTCACCTGGGGGAGCGGGATCAAAAGGCGAGCAGTTCTTC. It translates to CATSPGGAGSKGEQFF.